Following are 9 T cell receptor beta chains from one sample sequenced in a study of T cells after yellow fever vaccination. TCRdb re-derived calls from the 5' RACE reads in MiXCR, one entry per CDR3 protein. The table shows hundreds of thousands of distinct CDR3 sequences, with around 20% occurring only once. Sequencing used PBMCs, obtained before the yellow fever booster vaccination. Receptors were obtained from a young man who received the YFV17D yellow fever vaccine.

This chain joins TRBV20-1 and TRBJ2-1; 9 bases are a match to TRBD2. Germline-derived CDR1 and CDR2 are DFQATT and SNEGSKA (reference sequence). J lost 0 bases, V lost 5 bases, and 8 bases had no gene match. This CDR3 has 16 residues. The DNA of the CDR3 is TGCAGTGCTTGGGAACTTAGCGGGGGCTCCTACAATGAGCAGTTCTTC. Protein sequence: CSAWELSGGSYNEQFF.

This clonotype is a singleton in its sample. The V and J genes are TRBV7-2 and TRBJ1-5; the D gene is possibly TRBD1 (5 bases). Trimming removed 5 bases from V and 12 bases from J, with 11 bases in between. This CDR3 comprises 11 residues. In germline, CDR1 is SGHTA, CDR2 FQGNSA. DNA of the CDR3: TGTGCCAGCAGCGGAGGGGCGTTCCAGCATTTT. Translated, it gives CASSGGAFQHF.

V is TRBV12-3 or TRBV12-4 and J is TRBJ1-1; maybe TRBD1 (5 bases). With 6 bases removed from V and 1 base from J, the gap between germline ends came to 12 bases. The CDR3 is made up of 14 amino acids. DNA for the CDR3: TGTGCCAGCAGAGTGACAGTAAGGAACACTGAAGCTTTCTTT. It codes for CASRVTVRNTEAFF.

The gene calls are TRBV12-3 or TRBV12-4 and TRBJ1-2; 8 positions match TRBD1. V lost 2 bases and J lost 6; bases outside the gene matches: 11. The CDR3 has 16 residues. CDR3 bases: TGTGCCAGCAGTTTAACTAGCACAGGGGGTTTTGATGGCTACACCTTC. Its protein product is CASSLTSTGGFDGYTF.

The rearrangement links TRBV5-1 to TRBJ1-1; 7 positions agree with TRBD1. The CDR3 consists of 15 residues. V dropped 2 bases and J dropped 0; count of bases not matched to a gene: 4. Germline V lookup: CDR1 SGHRS, CDR2 YFSETQ. CDR3 loop: CASSFDGQVNTEAFF. The CDR3 region has the DNA TGCGCCAGCAGCTTCGACGGACAGGTGAACACTGAAGCTTTCTTT.

V gene TRBV23-1 combines with J gene TRBJ2-5; 11 nucleotides line up with TRBD1. TRBV23-1 belongs to the ORF category, with a function that is uncertain. The CDR3 runs to 16 residues. Trimming took 4 bases from V and 2 from J; bases not matched to a gene: 6. The DNA of the CDR3 is TGCGCCAGCAGTCGTGGACAGGGGGCCCGGCAAGAGACCCAGTACTTC. It yields the protein CASSRGQGARQETQYF.

In the case of this clonotype: One junction end disagrees with the germline gene, perhaps due to a read error. V and J are TRBV7-7 and TRBJ2-5, with 7 bases matching TRBD1. The germline gives CDR1 SSHAT, CDR2 FNYEAQ (reference sequence). The CDR3 totals 15 residues. CDR3 DNA sequence: TGTGCTAGCAGCCGACGGACAGGCATCCAAGAGACCCAGTACTTC. Its protein product is CASSRRTGIQETQYF.

V and J are TRBV25-1 and TRBJ2-7, with D possibly TRBD2 on 5 matching bases. CDR1 is MGHDK and CDR2 is SYGVNS in the germline V gene. V lost 11 bases and J lost 3, with 8 bases in between. This CDR3 comprises 10 residues. CDR3: CAAAGYEQYV. CDR3 DNA sequence: TGTGCCGCCGCGGGCTACGAGCAGTACGTC.

The chain uses TRBV6-1 and TRBJ1-6; TRBD1 is a possible D gene (6 bases). CDR3 length: 13 amino acids. Germline V lookup: CDR1 MNHNS, CDR2 SASEGT. The V and J ends lost 8 bases and 7 bases respectively, with 12 bases between them. Here the CDR3 reads CASSVDRNSPLHF. In nucleotides, the CDR3 is TGTGCCAGCTCCGTTGACAGGAATTCACCCCTCCACTTT.